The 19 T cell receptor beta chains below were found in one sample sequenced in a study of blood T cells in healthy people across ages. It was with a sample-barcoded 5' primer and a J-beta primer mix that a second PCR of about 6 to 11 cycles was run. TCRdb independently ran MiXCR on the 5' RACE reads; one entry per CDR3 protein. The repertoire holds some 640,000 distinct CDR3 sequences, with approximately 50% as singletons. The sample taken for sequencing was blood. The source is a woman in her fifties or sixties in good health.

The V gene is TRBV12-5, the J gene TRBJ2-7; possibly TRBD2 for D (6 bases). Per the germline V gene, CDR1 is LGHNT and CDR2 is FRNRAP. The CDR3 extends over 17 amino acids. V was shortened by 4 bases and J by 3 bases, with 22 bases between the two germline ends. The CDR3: CASGWGVSLARHYEQYF. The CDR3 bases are TGTGCTAGTGGTTGGGGAGTAAGTCTAGCGCGACACTACGAGCAGTACTTC.

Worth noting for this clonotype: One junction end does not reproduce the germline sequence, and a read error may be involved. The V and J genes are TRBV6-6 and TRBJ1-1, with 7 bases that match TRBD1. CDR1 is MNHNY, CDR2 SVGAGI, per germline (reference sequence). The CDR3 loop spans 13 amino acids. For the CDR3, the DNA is TGTGCCCGCAGTTACGGCACAGGGGCTGAAGCTTTCTTT. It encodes CARSYGTGAEAFF.

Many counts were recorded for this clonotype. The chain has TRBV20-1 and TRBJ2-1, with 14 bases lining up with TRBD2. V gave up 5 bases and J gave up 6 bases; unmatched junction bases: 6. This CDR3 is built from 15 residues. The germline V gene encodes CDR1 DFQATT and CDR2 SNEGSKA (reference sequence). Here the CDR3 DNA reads TGCAGTGCTGGCGAGGGGACTAGCGGGAGCAATGAGCAGTTCTTC. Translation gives CSAGEGTSGSNEQFF.

CDR3 coding DNA: TGTGCCAGCAGTGACGACAGGGTCTACAATGAGCAGTTCTTC. Translated: CASSDDRVYNEQFF. The chain couples TRBV25-1 to TRBJ2-1; 7 positions agree with TRBD1. This CDR3 has 14 amino acids. Germline loops: CDR1 MGHDK, CDR2 SYGVNS. The V gene end was trimmed by 3 bases and the J gene end by 3 bases; junction bases not matched to a gene: 2.

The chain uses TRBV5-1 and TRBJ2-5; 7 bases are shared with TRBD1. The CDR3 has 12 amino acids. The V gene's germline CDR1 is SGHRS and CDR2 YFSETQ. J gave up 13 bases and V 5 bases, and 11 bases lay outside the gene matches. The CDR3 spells CASRPGGNERYF. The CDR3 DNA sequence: TGCGCCAGCAGGCCAGGGGGAAATGAGCGGTACTTC.

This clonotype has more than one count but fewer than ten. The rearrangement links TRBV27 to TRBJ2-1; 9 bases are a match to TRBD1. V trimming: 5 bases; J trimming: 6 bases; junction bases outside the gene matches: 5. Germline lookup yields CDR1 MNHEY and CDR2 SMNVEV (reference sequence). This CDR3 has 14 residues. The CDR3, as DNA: TGTGCCAGCAGTCGCGACAGGGGGGGCAATGAGCAGTTCTTC. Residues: CASSRDRGGNEQFF.

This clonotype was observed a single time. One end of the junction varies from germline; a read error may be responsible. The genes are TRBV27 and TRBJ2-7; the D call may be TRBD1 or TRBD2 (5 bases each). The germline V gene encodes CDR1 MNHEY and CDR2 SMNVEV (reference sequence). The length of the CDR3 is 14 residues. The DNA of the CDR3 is TGTGCCAGCGGCAAATGGGACGCAGACTACGAGCAGTGCTTC. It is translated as CASGKWDADYEQCF.

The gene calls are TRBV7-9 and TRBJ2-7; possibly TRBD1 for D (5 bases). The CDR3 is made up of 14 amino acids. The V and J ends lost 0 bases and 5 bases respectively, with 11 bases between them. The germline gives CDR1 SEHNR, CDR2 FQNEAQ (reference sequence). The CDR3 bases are TGTGCCAGCAGCTTAGCGCTAAGGGGCCACGAGCAGTACTTC. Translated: CASSLALRGHEQYF.

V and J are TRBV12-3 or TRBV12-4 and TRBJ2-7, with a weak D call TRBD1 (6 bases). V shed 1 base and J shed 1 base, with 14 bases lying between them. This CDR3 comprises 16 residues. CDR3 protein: CASSLGDNDSSYEQYF. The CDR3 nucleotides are TGTGCCAGCAGTTTAGGGGACAACGATTCATCCTACGAGCAGTACTTC.

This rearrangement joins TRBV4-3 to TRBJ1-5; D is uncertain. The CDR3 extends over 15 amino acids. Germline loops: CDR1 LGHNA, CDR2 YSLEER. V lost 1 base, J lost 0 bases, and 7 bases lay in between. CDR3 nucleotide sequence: TGCGCCAGCAGCCAAGCCGGGGTTAGCAATCAGCCCCAGCATTTT. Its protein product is CASSQAGVSNQPQHF.

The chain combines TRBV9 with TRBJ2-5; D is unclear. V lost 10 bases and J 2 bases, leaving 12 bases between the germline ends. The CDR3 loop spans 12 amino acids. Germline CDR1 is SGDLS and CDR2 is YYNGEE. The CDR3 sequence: CALDPPQETQYF. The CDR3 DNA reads TGTGCCTTAGACCCCCCGCAAGAGACCCAGTACTTC.

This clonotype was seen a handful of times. The CDR3 is CASSLSQGAGGYTF. In DNA, the CDR3 is TGTGCCAGCAGCCTATCGCAGGGTGCTGGTGGCTACACCTTC. The chain has TRBV3-1 and TRBJ1-2; TRBD1 is a possible D gene (5 bases). V was shortened by 4 bases and J by 7 bases, with 16 bases between the two germline ends. This CDR3 region has 14 residues. Looked up from germline, CDR1 is LGHDT and CDR2 is YNNKEL (reference sequence).

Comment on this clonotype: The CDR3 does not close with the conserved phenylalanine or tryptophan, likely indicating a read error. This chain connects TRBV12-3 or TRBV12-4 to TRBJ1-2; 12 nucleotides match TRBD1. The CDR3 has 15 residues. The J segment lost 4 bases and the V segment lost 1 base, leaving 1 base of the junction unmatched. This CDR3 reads CASSLGDRGPYGYTL. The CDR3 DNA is TGTGCCAGCAGTTTAGGGGACAGGGGGCCCTATGGCTACACCTTA.

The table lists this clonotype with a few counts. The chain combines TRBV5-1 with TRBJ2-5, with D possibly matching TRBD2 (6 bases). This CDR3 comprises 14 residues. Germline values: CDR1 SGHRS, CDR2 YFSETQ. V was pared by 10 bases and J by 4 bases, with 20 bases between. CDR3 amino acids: CAARREPSGETQYF. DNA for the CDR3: TGCGCCGCCCGTCGGGAGCCCTCGGGAGAGACCCAGTACTTC.

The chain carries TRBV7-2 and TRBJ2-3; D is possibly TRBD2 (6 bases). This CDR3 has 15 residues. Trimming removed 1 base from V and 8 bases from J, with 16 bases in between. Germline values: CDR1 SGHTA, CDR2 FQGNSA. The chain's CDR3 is CASSLDGGRGVTQYF. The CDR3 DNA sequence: TGTGCCAGCAGCTTAGACGGAGGGCGGGGAGTTACGCAGTATTTT. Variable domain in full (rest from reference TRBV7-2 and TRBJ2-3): GAGVSQSPSNKVTEKGKDVELRCDPISGHTALYWYRQSLGQGLEFLIYFQGNSAPDKSGLPSDRFSAERTGGSVSTLTIQRTQQEDSAVYLCASSLDGGRGVTQYFGPGTRLTVL.

The CDR3 region is CSASSSYNEQFF. In nucleotides, the CDR3 is TGCAGTGCCTCAAGCTCCTACAATGAGCAGTTCTTC. The V call is TRBV20-1, the J call TRBJ2-1; no reliable D call. Germline loops: CDR1 DFQATT, CDR2 SNEGSKA (reference sequence). Trimming removed 6 bases from V and 0 bases from J, with 6 bases in between. This CDR3 has 12 amino acids.

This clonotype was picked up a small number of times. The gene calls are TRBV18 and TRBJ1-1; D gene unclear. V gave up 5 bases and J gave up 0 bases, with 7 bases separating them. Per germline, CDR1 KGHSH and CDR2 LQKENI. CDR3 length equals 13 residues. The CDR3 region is CASSFDMNTEAFF. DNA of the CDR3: TGTGCCAGCTCATTCGACATGAACACTGAAGCTTTCTTT.

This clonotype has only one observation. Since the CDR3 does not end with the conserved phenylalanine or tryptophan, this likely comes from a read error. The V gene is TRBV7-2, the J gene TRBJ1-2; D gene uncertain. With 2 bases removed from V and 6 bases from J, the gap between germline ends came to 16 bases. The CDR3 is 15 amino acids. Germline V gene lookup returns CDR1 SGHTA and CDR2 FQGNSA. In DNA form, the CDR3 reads TGTGCCAGCAGCTTACTAACCGAAGGAAGAGATGGCTACACCTTA. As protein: CASSLLTEGRDGYTL.

DNA of the CDR3: TGTGCCAGCAGCAACTATGGCTACACCTTC. Protein product: CASSNYGYTF. The chain carries TRBV7-2 and TRBJ1-2; D remains ambiguous. Trimming pared 5 bases from V and 2 bases from J, leaving 0 bases between. CDR3 size: 10 residues. In germline, CDR1 is SGHTA, CDR2 FQGNSA.